Presented here are 22 T cell receptor beta chains from one specimen sequenced in a study of CD8 T cells in ankylosing spondylitis (dated 2017 in TCRdb). Libraries were prepared through 5' RACE. The data were produced on an Illumina HiSeq 2500. TCRdb reworked the public reads: Q25 trimming with fastp, MiXCR clone assembly, productive beta chains retained. Duplicate CDR3 protein sequences are folded into a single record with the most common DNA and genes. This sample gives roughly 670,000 distinct CDR3 sequences in total; under 20% of them show up just once. The ten largest account for 15% to 20% of the sample. These TCRs' antigens remain unknown. Study-wide findings and limitations: A TCR beta motif made up of eight highly homologous amino acid variants appeared to be characteristic of blood from ankylosing spondylitis patients.

The sample comprised blood, either unsorted or a sorted T cell fraction (not recorded which). These receptors were collected from a male donor with ankylosing spondylitis.

This chain uses TRBV7-2 with TRBJ1-6; D is ambiguous. Germline V gene data show CDR1 as SGHTA and CDR2 as FQGNSA. This CDR3 is built from 11 residues. V was shortened by 1 base and J by 12 bases, with 4 bases between the two germline ends. CDR3 DNA: TGTGCCAGCAGCTTAGGGGAACCCCTCCACTTT. Residues: CASSLGEPLHF.

Only a few counts were recorded for this clonotype. This chain uses TRBV7-9 with TRBJ2-1; tentatively, D is TRBD1 or TRBD2 (6 bases each). This CDR3 has 14 residues. Trimming shortened V by 5 bases and J by 10 bases, and 18 bases separated the two germline ends. From germline, CDR1 is SEHNR and CDR2 FQNEAQ (reference sequence). The CDR3 is CASSQGTVGQEQFF. CDR3 bases: TGTGCCAGCAGCCAGGGGACTGTTGGGCAAGAGCAGTTCTTC.

The chain couples TRBV6-5 to TRBJ2-2; D may correspond to TRBD1 or TRBD2 (5 bases each). Germline V gives CDR1 MNHEY, CDR2 SVGAGI. There are 17 residues in the CDR3. The V end lost 2 bases, the J end lost 1 base, and 14 bases lay between the germline ends. The CDR3 DNA reads TGTGCCAGCAGTTACGGGGGATCGGACCGGAACACCGGGGAGCTGTTTTTT. Translated, it gives CASSYGGSDRNTGELFF.

V and J are TRBV29-1 and TRBJ2-3, with a possible D match to TRBD2 (5 bases). V dropped 4 bases and J dropped 3 bases, with 11 bases sitting between them. CDR1 is SQVTM and CDR2 is ANQGSEA in the germline V gene. This CDR3 contains 13 residues. This CDR3 is CSVVLTGTDTQYF. DNA for the CDR3: TGCAGCGTTGTTCTGACGGGGACAGATACGCAGTATTTT.

V is TRBV12-3 or TRBV12-4 and J is TRBJ2-1; D possibly corresponds to TRBD2 (5 bases). V was cut by 1 base and J by 2 bases, with 9 bases left in between. The CDR3 is 15 amino acids. This CDR3 reads CASSLGGSPYNEQFF. The CDR3 region has the DNA TGTGCCAGCAGTTTAGGAGGGAGCCCCTACAATGAGCAGTTCTTC.

The chain has TRBV10-1 and TRBJ1-1; weak D call: TRBD1 (5 bases). The length of the CDR3 is 15 residues. Germline CDR1 and CDR2: WNHNN and SYGVQD (reference sequence). Trimming stripped 2 bases from V and 4 bases from J, with 14 bases between. CDR3 nucleotides: TGCGCCAGCAGTGAGGGGAGGCAGGGCGTCACTGAAGCTTTCTTT. Its translation: CASSEGRQGVTEAFF.

The count of this clonotype is one. The chain employs TRBV25-1 and TRBJ2-7; 9 bases fit TRBD1. The CDR3 has 17 amino acids. The germline CDR1 and CDR2 sequences are MGHDK and SYGVNS. The J segment lost 5 bases and the V segment lost 6 bases, leaving 17 bases of the junction unmatched. The CDR3 DNA sequence: TGTGCCAGCAGCCCAGGCGGATGGGGACAGGGAAAGGACGAGCAGTACTTC. It encodes CASSPGGWGQGKDEQYF.

The chain employs TRBV3-1 and TRBJ1-1; TRBD1 might be the D (5 bases). Trimming removed 2 bases from V and 1 base from J, with 8 bases in between. The germline V gene encodes CDR1 LGHDT and CDR2 YNNKEL (reference sequence). The CDR3 has 14 residues. CDR3 sequence (DNA): TGTGCCAGCAGCCAACATGGGGCGAACACTGAAGCTTTCTTT. It codes for CASSQHGANTEAFF.

This chain connects TRBV4-3 to TRBJ1-1, with a possible D match to TRBD1 (5 bases). The CDR3 sequence is 15 residues long. V was pared by 3 bases and J by 6 bases, with 17 bases between. Germline V gene sequence: CDR1 LGHNA, CDR2 YSLEER. Written as DNA, the CDR3 is TGCGCCAGCAGCCAGGATCAACAGGCGATCTCTGAAGCTTTCTTT. Translation gives CASSQDQQAISEAFF.

This clonotype has only a few counts. The J gene is TRBJ2-3, the V gene TRBV5-6; 8 bases align to TRBD2. CDR3 size: 14 residues. The germline V gene has CDR1 SGHDT and CDR2 YYEEEE. With V trimmed by 4 bases and J by 3 bases, 4 bases remained unmatched. The CDR3 DNA reads as TGTGCCAGCAGCATTAGCGGGATGACAGATACGCAGTATTTT. As protein: CASSISGMTDTQYF.

This chain joins TRBV2 and TRBJ2-3; TRBD2 might be the D (6 bases). Germline assignment: CDR1 SNHLY and CDR2 FYNNEI. The CDR3 loop spans 14 amino acids. V was clipped by 2 bases and J by 5 bases, with 11 bases between them. The CDR3 is CASSESRGLDTQYF. The CDR3, as DNA: TGTGCCAGCAGTGAATCCCGGGGGTTAGATACGCAGTATTTT.

This clonotype was observed a handful of times. The J gene is TRBJ2-2, the V gene TRBV9; 7 bases align to TRBD1. Germline-derived CDR1 and CDR2 are SGDLS and YYNGEE. J gave up 0 bases and V 3 bases, and 5 bases lay outside the gene matches. The CDR3 runs 16 residues. The CDR3 is CASSAGQTANTGELFF. The CDR3 DNA reads as TGTGCCAGCAGCGCGGGACAGACCGCGAACACCGGGGAGCTGTTTTTT.

This clonotype appeared a few times. The genes are TRBV21-1 and TRBJ2-7. TRBV21-1 is described as a pseudogene. The CDR3 has 15 residues. This chain's CDR3 is CASSKVRLTSYEQYF. In DNA form, the CDR3 reads TGTGCCAGCAGCAAAGTTAGGCTAACCTCCTACGAGCAGTACTTC.

CDR3 region: CASSRRGGGIYEQYF. CDR3 sequence (DNA): TGTGCCAGCAGTCGTAGGGGCGGGGGGATTTACGAGCAGTACTTC. The chain couples TRBV7-2 to TRBJ2-7; 8 bases are a match to TRBD2. The germline V gene encodes CDR1 SGHTA and CDR2 FQGNSA. CDR3 length: 15 residues. Losses at the gene ends were 6 bases for V and 4 bases for J; bases not matched to a gene: 11.

This clonotype was seen many times. The genes are TRBV29-1 and TRBJ1-2, with a weak D call TRBD1 (5 bases). V was pared by 7 bases and J by 2 bases, with 14 bases between. This CDR3 spans 13 amino acids. Germline V CDR1 and CDR2: SQVTM, ANQGSEA. Written as DNA, the CDR3 is TGCAGCGCCAGACAGACCCTGAACTATGGCTACACCTTC. It yields the protein CSARQTLNYGYTF. The full variable domain, in which reference TRBV29-1 and TRBJ1-2 provide the parts outside the CDR3, is SAVISQKPSRDICQRGTSLTIQCQVDSQVTMMFWYRQQPGQSLTLIATANQGSEATYESGFVIDKFPISRPNLTFSTLTVSNMSPEDSSIYLCSARQTLNYGYTFGSGTRLTVV.

The V call is TRBV12-3 or TRBV12-4, the J call TRBJ2-2, with TRBD2 matching over 8 bases. This CDR3 spans 16 amino acids. V lost 7 bases to trimming and J lost 5 bases; unmatched junction nucleotides: 12. The CDR3 loop is CASTPWGTRGTGELFF. DNA of the CDR3: TGTGCCAGCACCCCTTGGGGGACTAGGGGGACCGGGGAGCTGTTTTTT.

This chain connects TRBV20-1 to TRBJ2-3, with TRBD2 as a possible D gene (6 bases). The CDR3 sequence is 13 residues long. The germline gives CDR1 DFQATT, CDR2 SNEGSKA (reference sequence). Trimming took off 6 bases at V and 0 bases at J, with 10 bases between the two ends. The CDR3 sequence: CSAGLPSTDTQYF. In DNA, the CDR3 is TGCAGTGCCGGACTACCTAGCACAGATACGCAGTATTTT.

This clonotype has just a few counts. The chain uses TRBV6-1 and TRBJ2-2, with 7 bases aligning to TRBD1. CDR1 and CDR2 (germline): MNHNS, SASEGT. The ends lost 6 bases at V and 2 bases at J; junction bases unmatched: 3. There are 14 residues in the CDR3. As DNA, the CDR3 is TGTGCCAGCAGGAGGGACAGTAACACCGGGGAGCTGTTTTTT. This encodes CASRRDSNTGELFF.

This clonotype has a count of ten or more. This chain links TRBV7-8 with TRBJ2-3; the D call may be TRBD1 or TRBD2 (6 bases each). The CDR3 loop spans 17 amino acids. The germline gives CDR1 SGHVS, CDR2 FQNEAQ. Trimming pared 5 bases from V and 0 bases from J, leaving 18 bases between. CDR3 in amino acids: CASSRSGKGGSTDTQYF. DNA of the CDR3: TGTGCCAGCAGCCGATCAGGGAAGGGGGGAAGCACAGATACGCAGTATTTT.

This chain links TRBV5-5 with TRBJ2-7; tentative D call: TRBD2 (5 bases). V lost 3 bases to trimming and J lost 2 bases, with 9 bases between them. The CDR3 extends over 13 amino acids. Per germline, CDR1 SGHKS and CDR2 YYEKEE (reference sequence). As DNA, the CDR3 is TGTGCCAGCAGCTGGTACGGGGCCTACGAGCAGTACTTC. This gives the protein CASSWYGAYEQYF.

This chain uses TRBV4-2 with TRBJ2-7; 11 bases agree with TRBD2. Germline CDR1 and CDR2: LGHNA and YNFKEQ. V shed 4 bases, J shed 2 bases, and the junction held 7 bases outside the gene matches. The CDR3 has 16 amino acids. CDR3 sequence reads: CASSPLSLAGAYEQYF. The CDR3 DNA sequence: TGTGCCAGCAGCCCATTGTCACTAGCGGGGGCCTACGAGCAGTACTTC.

This clonotype was seen only a few times. V and J are TRBV24-1 and TRBJ2-1; 8 bases map to TRBD2. Germline assignment: CDR1 KGHDR and CDR2 SFDVKD. J was trimmed by 10 bases and V by 0 bases; bases with no gene match: 10. This CDR3 comprises 16 residues. CDR3 protein: CATSDLGRTSPMEQFF. In DNA form, the CDR3 reads TGTGCCACCAGTGATTTGGGCAGGACTAGCCCCATGGAGCAGTTCTTC.